Below, 25 T cell receptor beta chains from the same sample are listed, as sequenced in a study of blood T cell repertoires in COVID-19. Repertoires were generated with immunoSEQ multiplex PCR, while TCRdb's copy carries only in-frame clones and drops some. The sample lists about 270,000 clones; about 87% were seen once. The sequencing input was PBMCs or T cells enriched from blood (not recorded which). These receptor sequences come from a woman in her thirties with acute COVID-19.

The gene calls are TRBV14 and TRBJ2-1; 7 nucleotides agree with TRBD1. This CDR3 contains 17 residues. CDR1 SGHDN and CDR2 FVKESK come from the germline V gene. J gave up 4 bases and V 4 bases, and 13 bases lay outside the gene matches. CDR3 DNA: TGTGCCAGCAGCCCCGTTATCGGGACAGTTTCATACAATGAGCAGTTCTTC. Its translation: CASSPVIGTVSYNEQFF.

This clone was found once. The CDR3 DNA is TGTGCCAGCAGCTTTGGGACAGTCCCGAATGGTGAAGCTTTCTTT. Residues: CASSFGTVPNGEAFF. This sequence joins TRBV7-2 and TRBJ1-1; 7 positions match TRBD1. Germline CDR1 and CDR2: SGHTA and FQGNSA. The CDR3 sequence is 15 residues long. Trimming removed 3 bases from V and 7 bases from J; junction bases left unmatched: 11.

This clone appeared once. J is TRBJ1-2 and V is TRBV5-1; 7 nucleotides agree with TRBD1. This CDR3 has 14 residues. CDR1 is SGHRS and CDR2 is YFSETQ in the germline V gene. Germline trimming cut 3 bases from V and 2 bases from J; bases unmatched to any gene: 4. In nucleotides, the CDR3 is TGCGCCAGCAGCTCTACGACAGGGAACTATGGCTACACCTTC. Translation gives CASSSTTGNYGYTF.

This chain links TRBV7-8 with TRBJ2-3, with D maybe TRBD2 (6 bases). The CDR3 sequence is 14 residues long. Trimming cost V 1 base and J 4 bases, with 9 bases left between them. Germline V lookup: CDR1 SGHVS, CDR2 FQNEAQ. This chain's CDR3 is CASSLVPGADTQYF. DNA of the CDR3: TGTGCCAGCAGCTTAGTCCCGGGGGCAGATACGCAGTATTTT.

This chain connects TRBV12-3 or TRBV12-4 to TRBJ1-5; D remains unclear. Trimming removed 0 bases from V and 6 bases from J, with 6 bases in between. The CDR3 has 13 residues. CDR3 nucleotides: TGTGCCAGCAGTTTAGCCGGCGGTCAGCCCCAGCATTTT. This translates into CASSLAGGQPQHF.

This clone has a single count. The rearrangement joins TRBV29-1 to TRBJ2-7; TRBD2 aligns across 10 bases. Looked up from germline, CDR1 is SQVTM and CDR2 is ANQGSEA. This CDR3 comprises 16 residues. J was trimmed by 3 bases and V by 4 bases; bases with no gene match: 12. CDR3 region: CSVVRPGLAGDYEQYF. In DNA form, the CDR3 reads TGCAGCGTTGTAAGGCCGGGGCTAGCGGGAGACTACGAGCAGTACTTC.

The V call is TRBV27, the J call TRBJ1-6; D is uncertain. Germline-derived CDR1 and CDR2 are MNHEY and SMNVEV (reference sequence). Trimming removed 3 bases from V and 9 bases from J, with 12 bases in between. The CDR3 contains 14 residues. The CDR3 DNA follows: TGTGCCAGCAGTTTGGGTGTCCTAGTTTCACCCCTCCACTTT. Residues: CASSLGVLVSPLHF.

The rearrangement joins TRBV7-2 to TRBJ2-5; 7 nucleotides line up with TRBD1. The CDR3 runs 15 residues. Losses at the gene ends were 6 bases for V and 7 bases for J; bases not matched to a gene: 14. The germline gives CDR1 SGHTA, CDR2 FQGNSA. The CDR3, as DNA: TGTGCCAGCAGTCTAGGACAGGCCGTTGAAGGGACCCAGTACTTC. Translation gives CASSLGQAVEGTQYF.

This chain links TRBV27 with TRBJ1-1, with 8 bases that match TRBD1. In germline, CDR1 is MNHEY, CDR2 SMNVEV (reference sequence). CDR3 length: 17 amino acids. After removal of 0 bases from V and 4 bases from J, the junction contained 10 bases not matched to a gene. Here the CDR3 reads CASSLSAGTGRVTEAFF. The DNA for the CDR3 is TGTGCCAGCAGTTTATCTGCAGGGACAGGTCGTGTCACTGAAGCTTTCTTT.

The chain links TRBV28 to TRBJ2-7; D might be TRBD1 (5 bases). This CDR3 is 14 amino acids long. Looked up from germline, CDR1 is MDHEN and CDR2 is SYDVKM. Trimming stripped 2 bases from V and 3 bases from J, with 11 bases between. The CDR3 here is CASSLVGQSYEQYF. CDR3 nucleotides: TGTGCCAGCAGTTTAGTGGGGCAGAGCTACGAGCAGTACTTC. Supplemented by reference TRBV28 and TRBJ2-7, the full variable domain reads DVKVTQSSRYLVKRTGEKVFLECVQDMDHENMFWYRQDPGLGLRLIYFSYDVKMKEKGDIPEGYSVSREKKERFSLILESASTNQTSMYLCASSLVGQSYEQYFGPGTRLTVT.

The CDR3: CASGLASGAGTEAFF. The CDR3 nucleotides are TGTGCTAGTGGTTTGGCCTCGGGAGCGGGCACTGAAGCTTTCTTT. This sequence joins TRBV12-5 and TRBJ1-1, with no clear D. The V end lost 1 base, the J end lost 4 bases, and 13 bases lay between the germline ends. In germline, CDR1 is LGHNT, CDR2 FRNRAP. The CDR3 spans 15 residues.

The chain recombines TRBV5-1 with TRBJ2-2; maybe TRBD2 (5 bases). CDR3 length: 14 amino acids. In germline, CDR1 is SGHRS, CDR2 YFSETQ. Trimming cost V 4 bases and J 3 bases, with 10 bases left between them. This CDR3 is CASSPGLYTGELFF. As DNA, the CDR3 is TGCGCCAGCAGCCCCGGACTGTACACCGGGGAGCTGTTTTTT.

This chain connects TRBV5-6 to TRBJ2-7, with 10 bases lining up with TRBD1. The CDR3 extends over 14 amino acids. With 4 bases clipped from V and 5 bases from J, the junction kept 6 bases outside the gene matches. Germline CDR1 SGHDT, CDR2 YYEEEE. The CDR3 region is CASSLRQGAHEQYF. CDR3 coding DNA: TGTGCCAGCAGCCTAAGACAGGGGGCCCACGAGCAGTACTTC. The whole variable domain, remainder taken from reference TRBV5-6 and TRBJ2-7, is DAGVTQSPTHLIKTRGQQVTLRCSPKSGHDTVSWYQQALGQGPQFIFQYYEEEERQRGNFPDRFSGHQFPNYSSELNVNALLLGDSALYLCASSLRQGAHEQYFGPGTRLTVT.

This clone was found once. The chain joins TRBV9 to TRBJ2-5; a possible D gene is TRBD2 (6 bases). CDR1 and CDR2 from the germline V gene are SGDLS and YYNGEE. The CDR3 spans 16 residues. V was clipped by 1 base and J by 4 bases, with 17 bases between them. The CDR3 protein is CASSVNSGSAGETQYF. The CDR3 bases are TGTGCCAGCAGCGTAAATTCGGGTTCAGCGGGAGAGACCCAGTACTTC.

The gene calls are TRBV28 and TRBJ1-6; D gene ambiguous. This CDR3 region has 15 residues. The V and J ends lost 8 bases and 0 bases respectively, with 11 bases between them. The germline V gene has CDR1 MDHEN and CDR2 SYDVKM. The CDR3 protein is CASGSFSSYNSPLHF. Written as DNA, the CDR3 is TGTGCCAGCGGTTCCTTTAGCTCCTATAATTCACCCCTCCACTTT.

J is TRBJ2-2 and V is TRBV21-1; TRBD2, the table's D call, was not compared with the DNA. TRBV21-1 is noted as a pseudogene. CDR3 length: 21 residues. CDR3 region: CASSKLRVTAAGGPFTGELFF. In nucleotides, the CDR3 is TGTGCCAGCAGCAAACTACGTGTTACGGCGGCGGGAGGGCCATTCACCGGGGAGCTGTTTTTT.

This chain connects TRBV28 to TRBJ2-7, with 7 bases lining up with TRBD1. Looked up from germline, CDR1 is MDHEN and CDR2 is SYDVKM. Trimming took 3 bases from V and 4 from J; bases not matched to a gene: 0. The CDR3 runs 12 residues. The CDR3 region is CASSFRGYEQYF. The DNA of the CDR3 is TGTGCCAGCAGTTTCAGGGGGTACGAGCAGTACTTC.

V usage is TRBV2 and J usage is TRBJ1-2; 7 positions agree with TRBD1. V lost 5 bases to trimming and J lost 5 bases; unmatched junction nucleotides: 5. Per germline, CDR1 SNHLY and CDR2 FYNNEI. There are 13 residues in the CDR3. The CDR3 region has the DNA TGTGCCAGCAGTATGACAGGGACGTATGGCTACACCTTC. As protein: CASSMTGTYGYTF. Together with reference TRBV2 and TRBJ1-2, the CDR3 gives the full variable domain: EPEVTQTPSHQVTQMGQEVILRCVPISNHLYFYWYRQILGQKVEFLVSFYNNEISEKSEIFDDQFSVERPDGSNFTLKIRSTKLEDSAMYFCASSMTGTYGYTFGSGTRLTVV.

V and J are TRBV4-1 and TRBJ2-5; a weak D match, TRBD2 (5 bases). Germline V lookup: CDR1 MGHRA, CDR2 YSYEKL. The germline V and J ends were trimmed by 4 bases and 4 bases, with 10 bases remaining between them. The CDR3 sequence is 13 residues long. The CDR3 DNA reads TGCGCCAGCAGCCCCATAAGCGGAGAGACCCAGTACTTC. It translates to CASSPISGETQYF.

CDR3 loop: CASSLRPGASGSSKETQYF. CDR3 DNA sequence: TGTGCCAGCAGCTTACGCCCAGGGGCTAGCGGGAGCTCTAAAGAGACCCAGTACTTC. V usage is TRBV7-2 and J usage is TRBJ2-5, with 10 bases identical to TRBD2. CDR1 is SGHTA, CDR2 FQGNSA, per germline. This CDR3 has 19 residues. The V segment lost 2 bases and the J segment 3 bases; nucleotides outside the gene matches: 15.

V usage is TRBV5-1 and J usage is TRBJ1-2; 10 bases are shared with TRBD1. This CDR3 region has 15 residues. V shed 4 bases, J shed 2 bases, and the junction held 5 bases outside the gene matches. Germline V CDR1 and CDR2: SGHRS, YFSETQ. The CDR3, as DNA: TGCGCCAGCAGCGGGGACAGGGGACCCAACTATGGCTACACCTTC. Its protein product is CASSGDRGPNYGYTF.

The chain has TRBV24-1 and TRBJ2-3, with 8 bases aligning to TRBD2. The V gene end was trimmed by 0 bases and the J gene end by 3 bases; junction bases not matched to a gene: 7. The germline V gene has CDR1 KGHDR and CDR2 SFDVKD. The CDR3 runs to 17 residues. Here the CDR3 reads CATSDLQGGGNTDTQYF. CDR3 DNA sequence: TGTGCCACCAGTGATTTGCAAGGCGGGGGGAATACAGATACGCAGTATTTT.

This clone has more than one count but fewer than ten. This chain uses TRBV5-1 with TRBJ1-4; a possible D gene is TRBD1 (6 bases). CDR1 and CDR2 from the germline V gene are SGHRS and YFSETQ. V lost 4 bases and J lost 8, with 18 bases in between. The CDR3 consists of 15 residues. CDR3 protein: CASSPGEGPWEKLFF. The DNA for the CDR3 is TGCGCCAGCAGCCCAGGGGAGGGACCCTGGGAAAAACTGTTTTTT.

This clone was counted ten times or more. The chain carries TRBV3-1 (or the pseudogene TRBV3-2) and TRBJ2-3; 9 bases agree with TRBD1. Germline-derived CDR1 and CDR2 are LGHDT and YNNKEL (reference sequence). CDR3 length: 16 amino acids. V lost 0 bases to trimming and J lost 3 bases; unmatched junction nucleotides: 4. CDR3 nucleotide sequence: TGTGCCAGCAGCCAAGAAAACAGGGGGCTGACAGATACGCAGTATTTT. Residues: CASSQENRGLTDTQYF.

This CDR3 is CATSMRGWAPNTEAFF. CDR3 DNA: TGTGCCACCAGCATGCGTGGTTGGGCCCCGAACACTGAAGCTTTCTTT. The rearrangement uses TRBV15 and TRBJ1-1; no definite D call. Looked up from germline, CDR1 is LNHNV and CDR2 is YYDKDF (reference sequence). The CDR3 covers 16 residues. The germline V and J ends were trimmed by 4 bases and 1 base, with 16 bases remaining between them.